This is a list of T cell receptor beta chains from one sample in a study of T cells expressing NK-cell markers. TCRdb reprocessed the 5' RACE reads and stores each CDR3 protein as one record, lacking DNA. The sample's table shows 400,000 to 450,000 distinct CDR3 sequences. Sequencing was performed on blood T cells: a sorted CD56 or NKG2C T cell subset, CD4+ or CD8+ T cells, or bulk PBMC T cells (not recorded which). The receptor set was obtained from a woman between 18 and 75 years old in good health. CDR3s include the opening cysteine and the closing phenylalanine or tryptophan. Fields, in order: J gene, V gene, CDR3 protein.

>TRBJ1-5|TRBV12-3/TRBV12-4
CASSLLTGGLYSNQPQHF
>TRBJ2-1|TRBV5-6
CASSKDPGSYNEQFF
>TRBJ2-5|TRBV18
CASSRTDPGLAGETQYF
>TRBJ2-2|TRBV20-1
CSARLTGVNTGELFF
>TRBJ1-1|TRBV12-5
CASGFSDTEAFF
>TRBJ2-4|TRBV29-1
CSVNREGIQYF
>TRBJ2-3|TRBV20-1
CSASVAGPGADTQYF
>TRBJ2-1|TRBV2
CASSELGTNEQFF
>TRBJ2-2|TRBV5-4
CASSLGLAGGAGELFF
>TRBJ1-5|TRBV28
CASSLYRALNQPQHF
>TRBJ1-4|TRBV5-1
CASQGDLREKLFF
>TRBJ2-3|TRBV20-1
CSAEREGGSTDTQYF
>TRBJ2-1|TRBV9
CASSVDHYNEQFF
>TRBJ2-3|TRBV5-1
CASSLEWGGTDTQYF
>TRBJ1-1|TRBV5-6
CASSTGTGRYTEAFF
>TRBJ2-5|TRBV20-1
CSASGLAETQYF
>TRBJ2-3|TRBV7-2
CASSNGLAGGPVSADTQYF
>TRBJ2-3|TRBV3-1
CASSHLYEGASDTQYF
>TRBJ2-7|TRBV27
CASSSGQGSYEQYF
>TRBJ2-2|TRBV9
CASSTGTVPGELFF
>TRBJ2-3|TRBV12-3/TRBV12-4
CASSLAVWRGSHTQYF
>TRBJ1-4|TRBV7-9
CASSLVQGAEKLFF
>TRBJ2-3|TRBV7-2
CASSPWDPSTDTQYF
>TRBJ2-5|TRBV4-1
CASSQKLGWETQYF
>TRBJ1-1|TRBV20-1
CSARGEHAEAFF